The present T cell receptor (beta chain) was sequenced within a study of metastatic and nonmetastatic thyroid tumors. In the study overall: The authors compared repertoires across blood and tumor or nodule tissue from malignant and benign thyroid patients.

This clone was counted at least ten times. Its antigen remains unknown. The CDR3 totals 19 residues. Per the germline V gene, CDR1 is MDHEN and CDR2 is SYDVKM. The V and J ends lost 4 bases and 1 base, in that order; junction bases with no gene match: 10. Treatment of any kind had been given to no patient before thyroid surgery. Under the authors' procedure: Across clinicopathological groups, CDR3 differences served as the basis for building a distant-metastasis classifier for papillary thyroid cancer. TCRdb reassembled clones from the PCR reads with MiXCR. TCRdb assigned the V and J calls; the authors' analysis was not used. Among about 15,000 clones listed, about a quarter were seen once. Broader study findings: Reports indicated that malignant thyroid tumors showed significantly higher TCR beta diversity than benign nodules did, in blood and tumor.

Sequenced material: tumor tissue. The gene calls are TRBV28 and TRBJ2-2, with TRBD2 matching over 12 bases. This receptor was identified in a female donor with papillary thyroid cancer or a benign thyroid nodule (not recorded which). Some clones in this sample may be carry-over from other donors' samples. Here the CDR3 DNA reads TGTGCCAGCAGTTCGTACCCAGTACTAGCGGGAGGGAACACCGGGGAGCTGTTTTTT. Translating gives CASSSYPVLAGGNTGELFF.